Here is one T cell receptor beta chain with its context. Its antigen remains undetermined. No per-base quality is available; no much larger clone lies one base away. This record comes from a study of patients and donors after allogeneic stem cell transplantation (dated by TCRdb to 2018 to 2021). The library was made by RT-PCR. Sequencer: NextSeq 550. Through fastp at Q25 and MiXCR, TCRdb rebuilt clones from the public reads, retaining in-frame beta chains. Every entry covers one CDR3 protein and lists the most common genes and DNA from its rows. Counted in this sample were roughly 140,000 distinct CDR3 sequences; about 40% of them appeared once. The ten largest clones take up around 50% of the sample. The clonotype was recovered from a human donor who was either an allogeneic HSCT recipient or a stem cell or donor lymphocyte infusion donor (not recorded which). It is not recorded whose cells these are; they may come from a transplant donor. Specimen: blood, either unsorted or a sorted T cell fraction (not recorded which).

The CDR3 protein: CAIRLLDGAGELFF. The sequence in DNA is TGTGCCATCAGGCTCCTGGACGGGGCCGGGGAGCTGTTTTTT. The chain is assembled from TRBV10-3 and TRBJ2-2; a weak D assignment points to TRBD2 (5 bases agree). Trimming takes 6 bases from V and 6 bases from J, and the germline ends sit 14 bases apart. According to the germline V gene, CDR1 reads ENHRY and CDR2 reads SYGVKD. The CDR3 starts with the cysteine, ends with the phenylalanine, and has 14 residues. The entry retains the CDR3 DNA only, 42 bases that are in frame from base 1.